The next 9 T cell receptor beta chains were all read from a single sample in a study of cytotoxic CD8 clonotypes in ibrutinib-treated CLL. The protocol was immunoSEQ multiplex PCR, while the TCRdb copy is restricted to in-frame clones and leaves out a portion. The sample lists about 140,000 clones, roughly 80% occurring once. The sequencing here drew on PBMCs, taken after 12 months of ibrutinib treatment. The receptors here all came from a human donor with chronic lymphocytic leukemia.

The rearrangement joins TRBV15 to TRBJ1-1, with unresolved D. CDR3 size: 13 residues. Germline V gene lookup returns CDR1 LNHNV and CDR2 YYDKDF (reference sequence). V shed 3 bases and J shed 6 bases, with 11 bases lying between them. CDR3 residues: CATSRTNLAEAFF. The CDR3 bases are TGTGCCACCAGCAGGACGAATCTGGCTGAAGCTTTCTTT.

This chain links TRBV5-6 with TRBJ2-7; unclear D gene. This CDR3 comprises 11 residues. Germline values: CDR1 SGHDT, CDR2 YYEEEE. Deletions cut 2 bases from V and 7 bases from J, with 7 bases between. This CDR3 reads CASSFSGEQYF. The CDR3 nucleotides are TGTGCCAGCAGCTTTTCCGGGGAGCAGTACTTC.

The chain combines TRBV7-9 with TRBJ2-7; no clear D gene. Germline V gene lookup returns CDR1 SEHNR and CDR2 FQNEAQ (reference sequence). V lost 2 bases, J lost 3 bases, and 11 bases lay in between. CDR3 size: 14 residues. The CDR3: CASSLSGVLYEQYF. As DNA, the CDR3 is TGTGCCAGCAGCTTATCTGGGGTTCTCTACGAGCAGTACTTC.

The chain recombines TRBV7-9 with TRBJ1-1, with TRBD1 matching over 7 bases. The germline V gene has CDR1 SEHNR and CDR2 FQNEAQ (reference sequence). The CDR3 has 13 residues. V was pared by 1 base and J by 11 bases, with 7 bases of the junction left unmatched. The CDR3 nucleotides read TGTGCCAGCAGCTTAGGGGGGGACAGTATGGCTTTCTTT. It is translated as CASSLGGDSMAFF.

This clone appeared once. V and J are TRBV2 and TRBJ1-2; no clear D gene. This CDR3 comprises 15 residues. V lost 3 bases and J lost 4, with 15 bases in between. Germline CDR1 reads SNHLY; CDR2 reads FYNNEI. Here the CDR3 DNA reads TGTGCCAGCAGTGAGCGAGGTCAATTCTCCTATGGCTACACCTTC. Translating it yields CASSERGQFSYGYTF.

The J gene is TRBJ2-7, the V gene TRBV29-1; no clear D gene. V lost 5 bases and J 6 bases, leaving 11 bases between the germline ends. The length of the CDR3 is 11 residues. CDR1 and CDR2 (germline): SQVTM, ANQGSEA. Here the CDR3 DNA reads TGCAGCGTTTTCGGAAACGGCGAGCAGTACTTC. This sequence encodes CSVFGNGEQYF.

The V and J genes are TRBV19 and TRBJ1-2, with D possibly being TRBD1 (6 bases). Trimming cost V 5 bases and J 3 bases, with 13 bases left between them. The CDR3 is 14 residues long. The germline gives CDR1 LNHDA, CDR2 SQIVND (reference sequence). CDR3 in DNA: TGTGCCAGTAGTGCATTACAGGGTTACTATGGCTACACCTTC. It yields the protein CASSALQGYYGYTF.

This clone showed up just a few times. V gene TRBV11-3 combines with J gene TRBJ1-5; no clear D gene. Germline CDR1 is SGHNT and CDR2 is YENEEA. Trimming shortened V by 5 bases and J by 7 bases, and 9 bases separated the two germline ends. This CDR3 has 12 residues. Written as DNA, the CDR3 is TGTGCCAGCAGCCAGGCTGGGCAGCCCCAGCATTTT. It codes for CASSQAGQPQHF.

J is TRBJ2-7 and V is TRBV2; a weak D match, TRBD1 (6 bases). Germline V lookup: CDR1 SNHLY, CDR2 FYNNEI. This CDR3 spans 12 amino acids. V dropped 6 bases and J dropped 3 bases, with 9 bases sitting between them. CDR3 residues: CASRVDSYEQYF. CDR3 bases: TGTGCCAGCAGAGTGGACAGCTACGAGCAGTACTTC.